This T cell receptor beta chain was obtained from a study of shared clonotypes between healthy human individuals (dated by TCRdb to the early 2020s). Concerning the study at large: The cohort comprised two women and a few men aged 18 to 49 years. Each donor's leukapheresis produced roughly between about 0.8 and 10 billion PBMCs. Blood TCR repertoires of about 5 healthy adults were deeply sequenced to estimate repertoire size and the extent of clonotype sharing between individuals. To increase sequencing depth and limit assay-specific biases, TCR repertoire library preparation and sequencing were carried out by different laboratories using diverse techniques. Broader findings and caveats from the paper: Because the study included only a small number of donors, the genetic and exposure-history diversity represented was limited. Based on pairwise subsampling, the degree of clonotype sharing among donors was expected to be affected by sequencing depth. Sampling was limited to blood, and TCR repertoires in tissue likely differ from TCR repertoires in blood.

The CDR3, from cysteine to phenylalanine, totals 14 residues. Left in the record is the CDR3 DNA by itself, 42 bases read in frame from the first base. V is pruned by 5 bases and J by 2 bases, leaving 6 bases of the junction without a gene match. The germline V gene supplies CDR1 SGHRS and CDR2 YFSETQ. Using the deep immunoSEQ assay, multiplex PCR amplified TCR CDR3 regions from genomic DNA. Extracted genomic DNA from each cell subset was spread evenly across all wells of several immunoSEQ 96-well plates, with each plate serving as a replicate. For unsorted PBMC, each replicate PCR was loaded with roughly 330 ng genomic DNA, equivalent to about 33,000 T cell genomes. Ten immunoSEQ deep assay plates were used to sequence the unsorted PBMC genomic DNA. Purified libraries were measured with a Qubit 3.0 fluorometer, size-checked on a Bioanalyzer 2100, and measured again with the KAPA Library Quantification kit. Every immunoSEQ 96-well plate was sequenced on a dedicated single-read 150-cycle Illumina NextSeq 550 flow cell. As for how the authors treated the data: Because the immunoSEQ output included only junctional sequences and no quality scores, the filtering could not be the same as the filtering used for full-length reads. Sequences were annotated with PyIR, a Python wrapper for IgBLAST v1.9, and V/J genes and CDR3 were assigned using IMGT germline references. Reads were removed for weak V/J assignments (E-value above 1e-6), missing CDR3, stop codons, out-of-frame junctions, or ambiguous translated residues. V3J clonotypes were defined as sequences sharing an identical inferred V gene, J gene, and CDR3 amino acid sequence. Percentage overlap between repertoires was calculated by dividing the number of shared unique clonotypes by the size of the smaller repertoire. Richness of each repertoire was evaluated using RTK rarefaction, the Chao1 estimator, and Recon v2.1 estimates of unobserved clonotypes. Drawn from immuneACCESS, this table holds only the in-frame rearrangements with V and J called that TCRdb kept. Clones are partly lost; checked studies trace under half to an unresolved V gene and leave the rest unexplained. The D gene and trimming were derived from the DNA, and the V and J assignments and clone size from that table. A total of around 450,000 clones appear in this sample, about four fifths of them only once. Approximately 13% of the sample lies in the top ten.

The donors were healthy, HIV-negative adults who had no recently reported acute infections or vaccinations. Every donor was a Caucasian adult living in Nashville, Tennessee, USA. For unsorted samples, roughly 86 million PBMCs were counted and genomic DNA was extracted with the QIAamp DNA Blood Mini kit. Blood was obtained by leukapheresis, after which PBMCs were separated by Ficoll-Histopaque density gradient centrifugation and cryopreserved in liquid nitrogen vapor phase. This clone was observed a single time. Its antigen target is currently unknown. Per-base quality was not reported, and no clone a single base away is much larger than it.

The chain employs TRBV5-1 and TRBJ2-5, with TRBD1 matching 7 junction bases. Material: PBMCs. The TCR sequence derives from a woman between 40 and 50 years old in good health. Some clones in this sample may be carry-over from other donors' samples. DNA sequence: TGCGCCAGCAGACCAGACAGGGCGCAAGAGACCCAGTACTTC. This is translated as CASRPDRAQETQYF.